This entry features one TCR beta chain sequence. Germline V gene sequence: CDR1 SGHKS, CDR2 YYEKEE (reference sequence). CDR3 size: 15 residues. The ends lost 5 bases at V and 5 bases at J; junction bases unmatched: 8. This entry is derived from a study of blood T cell repertoires in COVID-19. Study-wide context: COVID-19 samples from acute and convalescent phases originated in the United States, Italy and Spain. T cells, B-cell-depleted T cells, or PBMCs provided the cDNA or gDNA that served as material.

Sequencing used immunoSEQ multiplex PCR; TCRdb keeps in-frame clones, though not all of them. The sample holds hundreds of thousands of clones, approximately 86% seen once. Enrolment of Seattle patients took place during active infection, and they were followed longitudinally. The clonotype was recovered from a woman in her 30s with COVID-19, enrolled during active disease. This chain connects TRBV5-5 to TRBJ2-2, with 8 bases identical to TRBD1. The sequencing sample was made of peripheral blood. As DNA, the CDR3 is TGTGCCAGCAGTCCTCAGGGGGCGCAAACCGGGGAGCTGTTTTTT. It yields the protein CASSPQGAQTGELFF.